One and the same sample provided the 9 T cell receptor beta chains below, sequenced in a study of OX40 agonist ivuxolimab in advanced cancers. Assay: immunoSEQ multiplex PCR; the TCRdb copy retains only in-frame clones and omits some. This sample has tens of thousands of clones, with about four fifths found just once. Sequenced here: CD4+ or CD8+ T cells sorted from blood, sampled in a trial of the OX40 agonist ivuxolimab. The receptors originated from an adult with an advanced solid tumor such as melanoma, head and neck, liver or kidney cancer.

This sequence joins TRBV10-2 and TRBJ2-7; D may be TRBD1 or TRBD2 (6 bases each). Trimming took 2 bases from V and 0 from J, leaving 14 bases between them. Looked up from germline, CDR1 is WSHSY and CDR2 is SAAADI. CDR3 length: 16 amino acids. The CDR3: CASSEQGHGSSYEQYF. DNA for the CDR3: TGCGCCAGCAGTGAGCAGGGACACGGGAGCTCCTACGAGCAGTACTTC.

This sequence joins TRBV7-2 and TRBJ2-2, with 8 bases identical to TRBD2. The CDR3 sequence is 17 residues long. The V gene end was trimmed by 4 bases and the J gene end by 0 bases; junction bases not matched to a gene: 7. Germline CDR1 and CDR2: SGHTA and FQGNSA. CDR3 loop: CASSYLVLAANTGELFF. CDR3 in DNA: TGTGCCAGCAGCTACTTAGTACTAGCGGCGAACACCGGGGAGCTGTTTTTT.

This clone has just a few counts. CDR3 amino acids: CASSQEGLAGGPLYF. CDR3 nucleotide sequence: TGCGCCAGCAGCCAAGAAGGACTAGCGGGAGGGCCGCTGTATTTT. The rearrangement links TRBV4-1 to TRBJ2-3; 15 bases are a match to TRBD2. Unmatched junction bases numbered 6, after V lost 0 bases and J lost 14 bases. This CDR3 comprises 15 residues. Germline V gives CDR1 MGHRA, CDR2 YSYEKL.

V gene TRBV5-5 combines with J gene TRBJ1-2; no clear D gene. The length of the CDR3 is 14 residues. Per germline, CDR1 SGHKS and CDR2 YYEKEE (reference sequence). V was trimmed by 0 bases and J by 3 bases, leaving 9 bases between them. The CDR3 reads CASSLDVTDYGYTF. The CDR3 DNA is TGTGCCAGCAGCTTGGACGTGACGGACTATGGCTACACCTTC.

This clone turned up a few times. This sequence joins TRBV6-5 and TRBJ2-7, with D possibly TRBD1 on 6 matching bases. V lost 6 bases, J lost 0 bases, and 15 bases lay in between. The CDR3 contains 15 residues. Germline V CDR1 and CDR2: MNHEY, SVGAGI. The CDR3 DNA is TGTGCCAGCAGCCGCGATAGCAGGGGCTCCTACGAGCAGTACTTC. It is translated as CASSRDSRGSYEQYF.

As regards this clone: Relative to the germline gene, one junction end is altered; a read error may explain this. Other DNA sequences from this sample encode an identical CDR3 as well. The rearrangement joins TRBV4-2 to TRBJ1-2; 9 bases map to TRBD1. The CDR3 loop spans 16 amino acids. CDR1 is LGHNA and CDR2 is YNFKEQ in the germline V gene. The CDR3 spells CASSRTGTGNSYGYTF. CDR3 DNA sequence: TGTGCCAGCAGCCGAACCGGGACAGGGAATAGCTATGGTTACACCTTC.

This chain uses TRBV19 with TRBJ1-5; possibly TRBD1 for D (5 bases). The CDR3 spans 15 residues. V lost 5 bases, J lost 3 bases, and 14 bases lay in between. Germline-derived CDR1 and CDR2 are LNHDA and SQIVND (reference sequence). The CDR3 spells CASSPTAGINQPQHF. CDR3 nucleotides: TGTGCCAGTAGTCCCACGGCAGGGATCAATCAGCCCCAGCATTTT. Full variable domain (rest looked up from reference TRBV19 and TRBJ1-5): DGGITQSPKYLFRKEGQNVTLSCEQNLNHDAMYWYRQDPGQGLRLIYYSQIVNDFQKGDIAEGYSVSREKKESFPLTVTSAQKNPTAFYLCASSPTAGINQPQHFGDGTRLSIL.

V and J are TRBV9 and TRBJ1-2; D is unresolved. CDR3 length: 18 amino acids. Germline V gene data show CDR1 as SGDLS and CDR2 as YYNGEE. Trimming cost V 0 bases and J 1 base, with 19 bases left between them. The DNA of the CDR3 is TGTGCCAGCAGCGTAGGCCCAAATCCGGGAGCTTATAACTATGGCTACACCTTC. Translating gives CASSVGPNPGAYNYGYTF.

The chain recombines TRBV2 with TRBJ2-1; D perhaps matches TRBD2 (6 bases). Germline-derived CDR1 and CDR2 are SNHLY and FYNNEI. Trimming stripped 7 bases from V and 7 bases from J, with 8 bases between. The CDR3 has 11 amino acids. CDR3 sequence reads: CASMGGNEQFF. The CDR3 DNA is TGTGCCAGCATGGGGGGTAATGAGCAGTTCTTC.